These T cell receptor beta chains were read from a single sample in a study of breast tumors, draining lymph nodes, adjacent tissues. One entry per CDR3 protein results from TCRdb running MiXCR on the multiplex PCR reads. The sample carries 100,000 or so distinct CDR3 sequences, 21% recorded once. The sequencing sample was made of axillary lymph node tissue. These receptors were collected from a female donor with breast cancer. Some clones in this sample may be carry-over from other donors' samples. CDR3s include the opening cysteine and the closing phenylalanine or tryptophan. A D gene is named only where the DNA matches it firmly. Clone size, where shown, is once, few, many, or a class for clones that have expanded.

D gene	CDR3 length	J gene	V gene	clone size	CDR3 protein	CDR3 DNA
TRBD1	14	TRBJ2-7	TRBV5-6	many	CASSFRDRVHEQYF	TGTGCCAGCAGCTTTAGGGACAGGGTCCACGAGCAGTACTTC
TRBD1	16	TRBJ2-7	TRBV10-3	many	CAISERTGTGGLGQYF	TGTGCCATCAGTGAGAGAACCGGGACAGGGGGTTTGGGGCAGTACTTC
-	19	TRBJ1-3	TRBV7-4	-	CASSPRGDWGHLSGNTIYF	TGTGCCAGCAGCCCCCGAGGGGATTGGGGACACCTCTCTGGAAACACCATATATTTT
TRBD1	15	TRBJ2-5	TRBV3-1	many	CASVIQGAKGETQYF	TGTGCCAGCGTTATACAGGGGGCGAAGGGGGAGACCCAGTACTTC
-	16	TRBJ2-2	TRBV6-6	few	CASSYTRGGATGELFF	TGTGCCAGCAGCTACACGAGGGGGGGGGCCACCGGGGAGCTGTTTTTT
-	16	TRBJ2-1	TRBV13	many	CASSPLYRGGMNEQFF	TGTGCCAGCAGCCCACTGTACCGAGGGGGAATGAATGAGCAGTTCTTC
-	14	TRBJ1-6	TRBV27	many	CASTLGGLRSPLHF	TGTGCCAGCACCTTGGGGGGGCTTAGGTCACCCCTCCACTTT
-	15	TRBJ1-4	TRBV2	-	CASSDLSVANEKLSF	TGTGCCAGCAGTGACCTTAGCGTAGCTAATGAAAAGCTGTCTTTT
-	14	TRBJ2-7	TRBV19	many	CASSMDGVGYEQYF	TGTGCCAGTAGTATGGACGGGGTCGGGTACGAGCAGTACTTC
-	15	TRBJ2-5	TRBV6-1	-	CASSGSGLGKETQYF	TGTGCCAGCAGTGGATCAGGTCTAGGGAAAGAGACCCAGTACTTC
-	15	TRBJ2-3	TRBV27	-	CASRTGTSRTDTQYF	TGTGCCAGCAGGACAGGGACTTCCCGCACAGATACGCAGTATTTT
TRBD1	16	TRBJ1-2	TRBV7-9	once	CASSLAGTGAYYGYTF	TGTGCCAGCAGCTTAGCGGGGACAGGGGCATACTATGGCTACACCTTC
-	15	TRBJ2-2	TRBV28	-	CASSYGGGYTGELFF	TGTGCCAGCAGTTATGGAGGGGGATACACCGGGGAGCTGTTTTTT
-	14	TRBJ2-7	TRBV4-2	many	CASSQVQEFYEQYF	TGTGCCAGCAGCCAAGTGCAGGAGTTCTACGAGCAGTACTTC
-	16	TRBJ1-6	TRBV13	many	CASSLRAGIYNSPLHF	TGTGCCAGCAGCTTACGGGCAGGGATCTATAATTCACCCCTCCACTTT
TRBD2	14	TRBJ2-1	TRBV20-1	many	CSAPTSGGLNEQFF	TGCAGTGCTCCCACTAGCGGGGGATTGAATGAGCAGTTCTTC
-	13	TRBJ2-7	TRBV9	many	CASSVADYYEQYF	TGTGCCAGCAGCGTAGCGGACTACTACGAGCAGTACTTC
-	11	TRBJ1-2	TRBV29-1	-	CSVGGFYGYTF	TGCAGCGTCGGAGGTTTCTATGGCTACACCTTC
-	12	TRBJ2-2	TRBV2	many	CASSFTALELFF	TGTGCCAGCAGTTTTACAGCATTGGAGCTGTTTTTT
-	13	TRBJ2-5	TRBV27	many	CASRKGSQETQYF	TGTGCCAGCAGGAAGGGGTCACAAGAGACCCAGTACTTC
-	14	TRBJ1-2	TRBV20-1	many	CSARREAGNYGYTF	TGCAGTGCTAGGCGAGAGGCAGGGAACTATGGCTACACCTTC
-	15	TRBJ2-7	TRBV5-6	medium-sized	CASSLAAGPPGEQYF	TGTGCCAGCAGCTTGGCGGCAGGGCCTCCGGGCGAGCAGTACTTC
-	15	TRBJ1-2	TRBV3-1	many	CASSQEGKFTYGYTF	TGTGCCAGCAGCCAAGAAGGGAAATTCACTTATGGCTACACCTTC
TRBD1	13	TRBJ1-1	TRBV2	-	CASGGQPNTEAFF	TGTGCCAGCGGGGGACAGCCAAACACTGAAGCTTTCTTT
TRBD1	16	TRBJ2-3	TRBV7-2	many	CASSLAGQGNTDTQYF	TGTGCCAGCAGCTTAGCGGGACAGGGTAACACAGATACGCAGTATTTT
TRBD2	18	TRBJ2-3	TRBV11-3	many	CASSLGTSGRAPQDTQYF	TGTGCCAGCAGCTTGGGGACTAGCGGGAGGGCCCCGCAAGATACGCAGTATTTT
-	14	TRBJ1-3	TRBV28	-	CASRGYSSGNTIYF	TGTGCCAGCAGGGGGTATAGCTCTGGAAACACCATATATTTT
TRBD1	15	TRBJ2-1	TRBV7-2	many	CASSRDRAPYNEQFF	TGTGCCAGCAGCCGCGACAGGGCGCCCTACAATGAGCAGTTCTTC
-	12	TRBJ1-6	TRBV7-9	-	CASSSWGSPLHF	TGTGCCAGCAGCTCATGGGGTTCACCCCTCCACTTT
TRBD2	17	TRBJ2-3	TRBV5-4	-	CASSLSPAGGSTDTQYF	TGTGCCAGCAGCTTGAGTCCAGCGGGGGGCAGCACAGATACGCAGTATTTT
TRBD1	14	TRBJ2-5	TRBV18	-	CASSLDRVKETQYF	TGTGCCAGCTCACTGGACAGGGTAAAAGAGACCCAGTACTTC
TRBD2	15	TRBJ2-1	TRBV20-1	medium-sized	CSARVAGLEYNEQFF	TGCAGTGCTAGGGTTGCAGGACTAGAGTACAATGAGCAGTTCTTC
-	14	TRBJ1-2	TRBV6-2/TRBV6-3	many	CASMESTIGVGYTF	TGTGCCAGCATGGAATCAACAATTGGGGTTGGCTACACCTTC
TRBD1	17	TRBJ2-5	TRBV7-9	many	CASSFETGTGVRETQYF	TGTGCCAGCAGCTTCGAAACCGGGACAGGGGTTAGGGAGACCCAGTACTTC
TRBD1	15	TRBJ2-1	TRBV20-1	many	CSARASRGWNNEQFF	TGCAGTGCTAGAGCGTCCAGGGGGTGGAACAATGAGCAGTTCTTC
TRBD1	15	TRBJ1-6	TRBV28	-	CASATTGGLSSPLHF	TGTGCCAGCGCCACGACAGGGGGTTTGAGTTCACCCCTCCACTTT